The rows below give T cell receptor beta chains drawn from one sample of a study of identical twins. TCRdb reprocessed the 5' RACE reads via MiXCR and lists one record per CDR3 protein. Of about 890,000 distinct CDR3 sequences listed, approximately 13% are singletons. These records were also assigned to another study, of yellow fever vaccine responses in identical twins.

Sequencing input: PBMCs. These receptors originate from a woman aged 18-29 years in good health. Each CDR3 is given with its conserved first and last residue. A D gene is named only where the DNA matches it firmly.

j_gene: TRBJ2-5
v_gene: TRBV4-2
d_gene: -
CDR3aa: CASSQGRIGLQETQYF

j_gene: TRBJ1-3
v_gene: TRBV18
d_gene: -
CDR3aa: CASSRGISGNTIYF

j_gene: TRBJ2-1
v_gene: TRBV29-1
d_gene: -
CDR3aa: CSVEDLDNEQFF

j_gene: TRBJ2-1
v_gene: TRBV5-1
d_gene: TRBD2
CDR3aa: CASRSGSISYNEQFF

j_gene: TRBJ2-1
v_gene: TRBV7-9
d_gene: -
CDR3aa: CASSTRARVGNNEQFF

j_gene: TRBJ1-4
v_gene: TRBV12-3/TRBV12-4
d_gene: -
CDR3aa: CASSRTVDEKLFF

j_gene: TRBJ2-7
v_gene: TRBV11-2
d_gene: -
CDR3aa: CASSFFSGTPVYEQYF

j_gene: TRBJ2-7
v_gene: TRBV6-1
d_gene: TRBD2
CDR3aa: CASTRTGTSGIYEQYF

j_gene: TRBJ2-1
v_gene: TRBV7-7
d_gene: -
CDR3aa: CASSRTHSGYNEQFF

j_gene: TRBJ2-1
v_gene: TRBV7-6
d_gene: TRBD2
CDR3aa: CASSLDWGGTSGAYNEQFF

j_gene: TRBJ2-2
v_gene: TRBV7-9
d_gene: -
CDR3aa: CASSLRGLLNTGELFF

j_gene: TRBJ2-1
v_gene: TRBV6-1
d_gene: -
CDR3aa: CASRETGTGFEQFF

j_gene: TRBJ2-5
v_gene: TRBV20-1
d_gene: TRBD1
CDR3aa: CSAPGTAQETQYF

j_gene: TRBJ2-2
v_gene: TRBV19
d_gene: -
CDR3aa: CASSTPVRRTTGELFF

j_gene: TRBJ1-1
v_gene: TRBV12-3/TRBV12-4
d_gene: -
CDR3aa: CASQRDLLSPTEAFF

j_gene: TRBJ2-7
v_gene: TRBV20-1
d_gene: TRBD2
CDR3aa: CSARTQAPGLATAYEQYF

j_gene: TRBJ1-2
v_gene: TRBV5-5
d_gene: -
CDR3aa: CASSLKTGSIYGYTF

j_gene: TRBJ2-3
v_gene: TRBV5-1
d_gene: -
CDR3aa: CASEPGPDGTDTQYF

j_gene: TRBJ2-7
v_gene: TRBV9
d_gene: -
CDR3aa: CASSPHDYEQYF

j_gene: TRBJ2-7
v_gene: TRBV9
d_gene: TRBD2
CDR3aa: CASSVGSGRSYEQYF

j_gene: TRBJ2-1
v_gene: TRBV20-1
d_gene: -
CDR3aa: CSARSWAGAFNEQFF

j_gene: TRBJ2-3
v_gene: TRBV19
d_gene: -
CDR3aa: CASSKAGQPTDTQYF

j_gene: TRBJ2-1
v_gene: TRBV7-6
d_gene: -
CDR3aa: CASSFLSGGFSNEQFF